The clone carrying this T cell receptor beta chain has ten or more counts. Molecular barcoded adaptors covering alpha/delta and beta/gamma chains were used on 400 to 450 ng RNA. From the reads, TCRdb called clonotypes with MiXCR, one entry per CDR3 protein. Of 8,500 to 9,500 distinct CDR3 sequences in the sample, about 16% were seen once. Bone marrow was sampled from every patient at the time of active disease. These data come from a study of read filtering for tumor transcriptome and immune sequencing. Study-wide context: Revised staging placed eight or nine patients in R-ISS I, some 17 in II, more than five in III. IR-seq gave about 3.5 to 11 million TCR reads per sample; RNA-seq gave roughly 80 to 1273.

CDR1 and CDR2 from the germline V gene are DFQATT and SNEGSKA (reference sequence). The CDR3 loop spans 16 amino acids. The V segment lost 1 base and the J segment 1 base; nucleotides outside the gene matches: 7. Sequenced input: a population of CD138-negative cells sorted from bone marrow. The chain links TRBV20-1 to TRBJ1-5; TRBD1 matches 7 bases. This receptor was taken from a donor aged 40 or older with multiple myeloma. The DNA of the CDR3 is TGCAGTGCTAGAGGCACTCAGGGGGGCAGCAATCAGCCCCAGCATTTT. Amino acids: CSARGTQGGSNQPQHF.